This TCR beta chain derives from a study of radiotherapy plus CTLA-4 blockade in lung cancer. Points from the study as a whole: Radiotherapy with ipilimumab was followed by blood expansion of tumor-derived clones.

Germline CDR1 is SGHRS and CDR2 is YFSETQ. V was shortened by 0 bases and J by 0 bases, with 11 bases between the two germline ends. This CDR3 has 16 residues. Comments on this clone: Its antigen is unknown.

The assay was immunoSEQ multiplex PCR, and TCRdb's table has in-frame clones only and misses some. This sample carries about 120,000 clones, about 90% of them seen once, and the ten largest clones take under 8%. Patients had chemo-refractory metastatic non-small-cell lung cancer and received focal radiation plus CTLA-4 blockade that used ipilimumab. This TCR derives from a human donor with non-small cell lung cancer that progressed on radiotherapy plus ipilimumab. The V call is TRBV5-1, the J call TRBJ2-3; D call uncertain. Source: peripheral blood, taken from a patient treated with radiotherapy plus ipilimumab. The CDR3: CASSLAPAISTDTQYF. CDR3 DNA sequence: TGCGCCAGCAGCTTGGCCCCAGCAATTAGCACAGATACGCAGTATTTT.